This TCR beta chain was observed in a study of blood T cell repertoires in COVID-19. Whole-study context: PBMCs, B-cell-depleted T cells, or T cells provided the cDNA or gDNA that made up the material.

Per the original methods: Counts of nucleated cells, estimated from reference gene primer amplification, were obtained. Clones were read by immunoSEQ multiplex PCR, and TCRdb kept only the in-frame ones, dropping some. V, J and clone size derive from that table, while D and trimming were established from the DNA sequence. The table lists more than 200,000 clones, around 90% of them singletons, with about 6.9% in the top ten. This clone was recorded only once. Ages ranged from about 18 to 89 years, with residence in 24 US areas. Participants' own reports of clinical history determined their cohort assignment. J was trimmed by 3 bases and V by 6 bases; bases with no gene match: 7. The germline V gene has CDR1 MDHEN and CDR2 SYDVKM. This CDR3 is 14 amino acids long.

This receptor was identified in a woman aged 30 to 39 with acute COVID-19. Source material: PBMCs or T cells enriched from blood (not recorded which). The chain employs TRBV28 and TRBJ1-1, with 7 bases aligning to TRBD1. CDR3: CASSQWTGYTEAFF. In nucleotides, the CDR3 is TGTGCCAGCAGCCAATGGACAGGCTACACTGAAGCTTTCTTT.